This is a list of T cell receptor beta chains from one sample in a study of identical twins. Each CDR3 protein is one row after TCRdb ran MiXCR on the 5' RACE reads. The table lists hundreds of thousands of distinct CDR3 sequences, approximately 13% of them singletons. The sample also formed part of further work on yellow fever vaccine responses in identical twins.

Sequencing used PBMCs. The receptors come from a woman in her late teens or twenties in good health. Both conserved end residues are part of each CDR3. D genes are given only for firm matches. Not all rows give a size; the values are once, few, many and, for expanded clones, a class.

j_gene: TRBJ2-7; abundance: .; d_gene: TRBD1; v_gene: TRBV12-3/TRBV12-4; CDR3aa: CASTPDREEQYF; CDR3nt: TGTGCCAGCACCCCGGACAGGGAGGAGCAGTACTTC
j_gene: TRBJ2-1; abundance: once; d_gene: TRBD2; v_gene: TRBV20-1; CDR3aa: CSARGSGGPRGNEQFF; CDR3nt: TGCAGTGCTAGGGGTAGCGGGGGACCTAGAGGCAATGAGCAGTTCTTC
j_gene: TRBJ2-1; abundance: few; d_gene: TRBD1; v_gene: TRBV6-1; CDR3aa: CASSEKRGLPYNEQFF; CDR3nt: TGTGCCAGCAGCGAAAAAAGGGGGCTCCCGTACAATGAGCAGTTCTTC
j_gene: TRBJ2-3; abundance: .; d_gene: .; v_gene: TRBV20-1; CDR3aa: CSAGWWAQSTDTQYF; CDR3nt: TGCAGTGCAGGGTGGTGGGCCCAAAGCACAGATACGCAGTATTTT
j_gene: TRBJ1-6; abundance: few; d_gene: .; v_gene: TRBV4-1; CDR3aa: CASSQDITGHGPLHF; CDR3nt: TGCGCCAGCAGCCAAGATATTACAGGGCACGGTCCCCTCCACTTT
j_gene: TRBJ1-1; abundance: .; d_gene: .; v_gene: TRBV5-1; CDR3aa: CASSFQIAMGGQNTEAFF; CDR3nt: TGCGCCAGCAGCTTCCAAATCGCCATGGGAGGACAGAACACTGAAGCTTTCTTT
j_gene: TRBJ2-5; abundance: many; d_gene: TRBD1; v_gene: TRBV12-3/TRBV12-4; CDR3aa: CASSAGQATYQETQYF; CDR3nt: TGTGCCAGCAGTGCGGGACAGGCGACCTACCAAGAGACCCAGTACTTC
j_gene: TRBJ2-7; abundance: .; d_gene: .; v_gene: TRBV6-1; CDR3aa: CASSAGWGTHGEQYF; CDR3nt: TGTGCCAGCAGCGCAGGGTGGGGAACACATGGCGAGCAGTACTTC
j_gene: TRBJ2-1; abundance: few; d_gene: TRBD2; v_gene: TRBV20-1; CDR3aa: CSAEGTTGYNEQFF; CDR3nt: TGCAGTGCGGAAGGGACTACGGGCTACAATGAGCAGTTCTTC
j_gene: TRBJ2-1; abundance: .; d_gene: .; v_gene: TRBV5-5; CDR3aa: CASSLEQGSGYNEQFF; CDR3nt: TGTGCCAGCAGCTTGGAACAGGGATCAGGCTACAATGAGCAGTTCTTC
j_gene: TRBJ2-3; abundance: .; d_gene: TRBD1; v_gene: TRBV5-1; CDR3aa: CASSTDRARMDTQYF; CDR3nt: TGCGCCAGCAGCACAGACAGGGCACGAATGGATACGCAGTATTTT
j_gene: TRBJ1-1; abundance: .; d_gene: .; v_gene: TRBV7-8; CDR3aa: CASSLGRVDEAFF; CDR3nt: TGTGCCAGCAGCTTAGGCAGGGTTGATGAAGCTTTCTTT
j_gene: TRBJ1-1; abundance: few; d_gene: .; v_gene: TRBV27; CDR3aa: CASKLMGQGNTEAFF; CDR3nt: TGTGCCAGCAAACTAATGGGGCAAGGGAACACTGAAGCTTTCTTT
j_gene: TRBJ2-5; abundance: many; d_gene: .; v_gene: TRBV25-1; CDR3aa: CASSDKGQQETQYF; CDR3nt: TGTGCCAGCAGTGATAAGGGTCAGCAAGAGACCCAGTACTTC
j_gene: TRBJ2-7; abundance: .; d_gene: .; v_gene: TRBV10-3; CDR3aa: CAIKRTLGDYEQYF; CDR3nt: TGTGCCATCAAACGCACTCTCGGTGATTACGAGCAGTACTTC
j_gene: TRBJ2-3; abundance: few; d_gene: .; v_gene: TRBV24-1; CDR3aa: CATSDLYTQYF; CDR3nt: TGTGCCACCAGTGATTTGTATACGCAGTATTTT
j_gene: TRBJ2-3; abundance: .; d_gene: .; v_gene: TRBV28; CDR3aa: CASSARRQRKSTDTQYF; CDR3nt: TGTGCCAGCAGCGCAAGGAGACAGAGAAAGAGCACAGATACGCAGTATTTT
j_gene: TRBJ2-5; abundance: many; d_gene: .; v_gene: TRBV4-1; CDR3aa: CASSQRDRGYQETQYF; CDR3nt: TGCGCCAGCAGCCAAAGGGATCGCGGTTACCAAGAGACCCAGTACTTC
j_gene: TRBJ2-1; abundance: few; d_gene: TRBD2; v_gene: TRBV11-1; CDR3aa: CASSLGSTSGGSYNEQFF; CDR3nt: TGTGCCAGCAGCTTAGGGTCCACTAGCGGGGGATCCTACAATGAGCAGTTCTTC
j_gene: TRBJ2-7; abundance: many; d_gene: TRBD1; v_gene: TRBV5-8; CDR3aa: CASSSRGYEQYF; CDR3nt: TGTGCCAGCAGCTCCAGGGGGTACGAGCAGTACTTC
j_gene: TRBJ2-5; abundance: .; d_gene: .; v_gene: TRBV4-2; CDR3aa: CASSQSPALEETQYF; CDR3nt: TGTGCCAGCAGCCAAAGCCCAGCGTTGGAAGAGACCCAGTACTTC
j_gene: TRBJ2-5; abundance: few; d_gene: TRBD1; v_gene: TRBV4-1; CDR3aa: CASSQDRGLPQETQYF; CDR3nt: TGCGCCAGCAGCCAAGACAGGGGGTTACCCCAAGAGACCCAGTACTTC
j_gene: TRBJ2-2; abundance: many; d_gene: .; v_gene: TRBV11-3; CDR3aa: CASSRSGNTGELFF; CDR3nt: TGTGCCAGCAGCCGCTCAGGGAACACCGGGGAGCTGTTTTTT
j_gene: TRBJ1-1; abundance: many; d_gene: .; v_gene: TRBV5-1; CDR3aa: CASSNSGTAGTEAFF; CDR3nt: TGCGCCAGCAGTAATAGCGGGACCGCCGGAACTGAAGCTTTCTTT
j_gene: TRBJ2-1; abundance: few; d_gene: .; v_gene: TRBV7-2; CDR3aa: CASSLAALGRSGPAYNEQFF; CDR3nt: TGTGCCAGCAGCTTAGCAGCGCTTGGACGCTCGGGCCCAGCGTACAATGAGCAGTTCTTC
j_gene: TRBJ2-7; abundance: many; d_gene: .; v_gene: TRBV9; CDR3aa: CASSVGVLDFEQYF; CDR3nt: TGTGCCAGCAGCGTAGGGGTCCTAGACTTCGAGCAGTACTTC
j_gene: TRBJ2-1; abundance: .; d_gene: .; v_gene: TRBV29-1; CDR3aa: CSVVFFGGRDNNEQFF; CDR3nt: TGCAGCGTTGTTTTTTTTGGAGGGAGGGACAACAATGAGCAGTTCTTC
j_gene: TRBJ2-3; abundance: many; d_gene: .; v_gene: TRBV12-3/TRBV12-4; CDR3aa: CASSPTDHPSTDTQYF; CDR3nt: TGTGCCAGCAGTCCTACAGACCACCCTAGCACAGATACGCAGTATTTT
j_gene: TRBJ2-1; abundance: many; d_gene: .; v_gene: TRBV5-1; CDR3aa: CASSQSGASYNEQFF; CDR3nt: TGCGCCAGCAGCCAGTCAGGGGCATCCTACAATGAGCAGTTCTTC
j_gene: TRBJ2-2; abundance: .; d_gene: .; v_gene: TRBV24-1; CDR3aa: CATSDPTVNTGELFF; CDR3nt: TGTGCCACCAGTGACCCGACAGTGAACACCGGGGAGCTGTTTTTT
j_gene: TRBJ1-2; abundance: .; d_gene: .; v_gene: TRBV10-3; CDR3aa: CAISELRVDGYTF; CDR3nt: TGTGCCATCAGTGAGTTGAGGGTTGATGGCTACACCTTC
j_gene: TRBJ2-1; abundance: many; d_gene: .; v_gene: TRBV6-4; CDR3aa: CASSDGPQDYNEQFF; CDR3nt: TGTGCCAGCAGTGACGGCCCGCAGGACTACAATGAGCAGTTCTTC
j_gene: TRBJ2-1; abundance: .; d_gene: TRBD2; v_gene: TRBV11-2; CDR3aa: CASSPSGRPFNEQFF; CDR3nt: TGTGCCAGCAGCCCCAGCGGGAGGCCTTTCAATGAGCAGTTCTTC
j_gene: TRBJ2-3; abundance: .; d_gene: .; v_gene: TRBV2; CDR3aa: CASRTLDTQYF; CDR3nt: TGTGCCAGCAGAACCTTGGATACGCAGTATTTT
j_gene: TRBJ1-1; abundance: many; d_gene: TRBD1; v_gene: TRBV12-3/TRBV12-4; CDR3aa: CASRAGTGGSGAFF; CDR3nt: TGTGCCAGCAGGGCCGGGACAGGCGGGTCGGGAGCTTTCTTT
j_gene: TRBJ2-7; abundance: few; d_gene: .; v_gene: TRBV5-5; CDR3aa: CASSLWTNDYEQYF; CDR3nt: TGTGCCAGCAGCTTGTGGACTAACGACTACGAGCAGTACTTC
j_gene: TRBJ2-1; abundance: once; d_gene: TRBD1; v_gene: TRBV7-9; CDR3aa: CASSTFRRGQYNEQFF; CDR3nt: TGTGCCAGCAGTACTTTTCGCAGGGGGCAATACAATGAGCAGTTCTTC
j_gene: TRBJ2-3; abundance: .; d_gene: .; v_gene: TRBV9; CDR3aa: CASSVDSTAQYF; CDR3nt: TGTGCCAGCAGCGTAGACAGTACCGCGCAGTATTTT
j_gene: TRBJ2-7; abundance: few; d_gene: .; v_gene: TRBV7-8; CDR3aa: CASSFQVSSSSYEQYF; CDR3nt: TGTGCCAGCAGCTTTCAGGTTTCCTCCTCTTCCTACGAGCAGTACTTC
j_gene: TRBJ2-5; abundance: .; d_gene: .; v_gene: TRBV10-3; CDR3aa: CAISESSETQYF; CDR3nt: TGTGCCATCAGTGAGTCGTCAGAGACCCAGTACTTC
j_gene: TRBJ1-5; abundance: .; d_gene: TRBD1; v_gene: TRBV20-1; CDR3aa: CSARFVGQGNQPQHF; CDR3nt: TGCAGTGCTAGATTCGTGGGACAGGGAAATCAGCCCCAGCATTTT
j_gene: TRBJ2-7; abundance: few; d_gene: TRBD1; v_gene: TRBV7-9; CDR3aa: CASSLVGDRGNYEQYF; CDR3nt: TGTGCCAGCAGCTTAGTGGGTGACAGGGGGAACTACGAGCAGTACTTC
j_gene: TRBJ2-1; abundance: .; d_gene: .; v_gene: TRBV29-1; CDR3aa: CSVGTGNEQFF; CDR3nt: TGCAGCGTTGGGACGGGTAATGAGCAGTTCTTC